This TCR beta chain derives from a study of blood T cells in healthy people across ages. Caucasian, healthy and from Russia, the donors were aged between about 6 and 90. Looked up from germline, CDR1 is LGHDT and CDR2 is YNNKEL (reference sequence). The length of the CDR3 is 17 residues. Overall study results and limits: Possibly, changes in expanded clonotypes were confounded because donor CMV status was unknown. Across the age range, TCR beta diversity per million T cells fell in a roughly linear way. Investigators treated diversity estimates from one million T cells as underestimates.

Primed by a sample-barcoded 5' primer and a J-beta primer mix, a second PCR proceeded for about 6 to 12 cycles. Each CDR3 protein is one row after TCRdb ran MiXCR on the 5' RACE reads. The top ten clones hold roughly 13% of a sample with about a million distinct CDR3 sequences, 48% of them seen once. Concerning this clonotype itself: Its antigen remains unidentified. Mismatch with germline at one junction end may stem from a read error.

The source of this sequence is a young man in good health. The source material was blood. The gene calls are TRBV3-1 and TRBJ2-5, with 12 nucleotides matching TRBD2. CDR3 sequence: CASNQGSSGGATETQYF. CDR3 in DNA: TGTGCCAGCAACCAAGGATCTAGCGGGGGGGCAACAGAGACCCAGTACTTC.